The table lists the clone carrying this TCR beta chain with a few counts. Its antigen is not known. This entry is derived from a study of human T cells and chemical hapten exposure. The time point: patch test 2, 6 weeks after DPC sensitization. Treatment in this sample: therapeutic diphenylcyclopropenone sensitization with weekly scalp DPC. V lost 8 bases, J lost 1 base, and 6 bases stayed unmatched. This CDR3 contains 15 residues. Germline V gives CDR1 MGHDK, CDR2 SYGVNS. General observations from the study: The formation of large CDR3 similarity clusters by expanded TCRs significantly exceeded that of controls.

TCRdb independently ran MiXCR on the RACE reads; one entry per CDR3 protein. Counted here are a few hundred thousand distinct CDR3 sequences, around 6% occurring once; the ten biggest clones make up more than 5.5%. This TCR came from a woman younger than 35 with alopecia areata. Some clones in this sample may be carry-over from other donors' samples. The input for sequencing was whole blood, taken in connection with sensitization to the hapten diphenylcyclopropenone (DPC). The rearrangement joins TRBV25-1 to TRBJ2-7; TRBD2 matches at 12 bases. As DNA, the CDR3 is TGTGCCAGCGTAGGACTAGCGGGGTCTTCCTACGAGCAGTACTTC. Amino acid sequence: CASVGLAGSSYEQYF.